These 24 T cell receptor beta chains came from one sample sequenced in a study of CD8+CD57+ T cells in acquired aplastic anemia. Sequencing was done on patients that had shown CD8+CD57+ cell expansion by flow cytometry. Profiling of TCR beta VDJ combinations and CDR3 sequences used genomic DNA as template. TCRdb independently ran MiXCR on the reads; one entry per CDR3 protein. The table records about 200,000 distinct CDR3 sequences, around 50% of them present only once. The sequencing sample was made of sorted CD4+, CD8+, or CD8+CD57+ T cells (not recorded which) from PBMCs. Source of these receptors: a human donor with aplastic anemia.

At least ten counts were recorded for this clonotype. The junction shows a germline mismatch at one end, possibly a read error. The chain carries TRBV5-4 and TRBJ2-2, with TRBD1 identical over 7 bases. This CDR3 spans 17 amino acids. CDR1 and CDR2 (germline): SGHNT, YYREEE (reference sequence). CDR3 sequence (DNA): TGCGCCAGCAGCTTGGCCTTCGGGACAGCCGGTGGCGGGGAGCTGTTTTTT. This sequence encodes CASSLAFGTAGGGELFF.

The chain links TRBV20-1 to TRBJ1-6; D uncertain. CDR1 DFQATT and CDR2 SNEGSKA come from the germline V gene (reference sequence). The length of the CDR3 is 15 residues. V was clipped by 5 bases and J by 6 bases, with 17 bases between them. The CDR3, as DNA: TGCAGTGCTCCGGACTTTATCGATCCTAATTCACCCCTCCACTTT. This encodes CSAPDFIDPNSPLHF.

This clonotype was found once. This clone may be a read error of a much larger clone one base away. The J gene is TRBJ2-5, the V gene TRBV10-3; D unclear. The V end was cut by 7 bases, the J end by 5 bases, with 8 bases between. CDR1 and CDR2 from the germline V gene are ENHRY and SYGVKD. This CDR3 is 11 amino acids long. The CDR3, as DNA: TGTGCCATCACCTATATTGAGACCCAGTACTTC. This sequence encodes CAITYIETQYF.

This clonotype has ten or more counts. V usage is TRBV6-5 and J usage is TRBJ2-7; D call uncertain. Trimming shortened V by 5 bases and J by 6 bases, and 8 bases separated the two germline ends. Per germline, CDR1 MNHEY and CDR2 SVGAGI. The CDR3 extends over 11 amino acids. The CDR3 DNA reads TGTGCCAGCAGTCGGGTTGGCGAGCAGTACTTC. This codes for CASSRVGEQYF.

This chain uses TRBV7-3 with TRBJ1-2, with 9 bases aligning to TRBD1. The V gene's germline CDR1 is SGHTA and CDR2 FQGTGA. CDR3 length: 14 amino acids. V was pared by 2 bases and J by 7 bases, with 5 bases of the junction left unmatched. This chain's CDR3 is CASSLSGTGFGYTF. The CDR3, as DNA: TGTGCCAGCAGCTTATCAGGGACAGGGTTTGGCTACACCTTC.

This clonotype was recorded a few times. The chain joins TRBV3-1 to TRBJ1-1; unclear D gene. The CDR3 has 14 residues. Trimming pared 7 bases from V and 4 bases from J, leaving 16 bases between. CDR1 is LGHDT, CDR2 YNNKEL, per germline (reference sequence). CDR3 residues: CASNPRGKFTEAFF. The CDR3 DNA sequence: TGTGCCAGCAACCCCCGGGGTAAGTTCACTGAAGCTTTCTTT.

The J gene is TRBJ2-3, the V gene TRBV20-1; D might be TRBD1 (5 bases). The CDR3 is 15 residues long. V was clipped by 0 bases and J by 3 bases, with 13 bases between them. Germline CDR1 reads DFQATT; CDR2 reads SNEGSKA (reference sequence). The CDR3 reads CSARDLWGQTDTQYF. The CDR3 bases are TGCAGTGCTAGAGATCTGTGGGGCCAAACAGATACGCAGTATTTT.

This clonotype occurred a few times. The chain recombines TRBV7-8 with TRBJ1-5, with D perhaps TRBD1 (5 bases). The V end was cut by 4 bases, the J end by 8 bases, with 12 bases between. The CDR3 is made up of 13 amino acids. Germline CDR1 and CDR2: SGHVS and FQNEAQ. The CDR3 loop reads CASSSGPPKPQHF. The CDR3 coding sequence is TGTGCCAGCAGCTCGGGACCGCCAAAGCCCCAGCATTTT.

This clonotype has at least ten counts. The chain has TRBV29-1 and TRBJ2-3, with 8 bases aligning to TRBD2. Unmatched junction bases numbered 9, after V lost 6 bases and J lost 1 base. There are 15 residues in the CDR3. Germline V gene data show CDR1 as SQVTM and CDR2 as ANQGSEA. The CDR3 sequence: CSVARGSGGTDTQYF. The CDR3 DNA sequence: TGCAGCGTGGCCCGGGGTAGCGGGGGCACAGATACGCAGTATTTT.

In this sample, this clonotype turned up many times. The chain joins TRBV10-3 to TRBJ1-2; TRBD1 matches 7 bases. The CDR3 is made up of 13 amino acids. The germline CDR1 and CDR2 sequences are ENHRY and SYGVKD. The junction had 9 bases not matched to a gene; V was cut back by 6 bases and J by 8 bases. CDR3 nucleotide sequence: TGTGCCATCAGCACCGCACTACAGGGGGGCTACACCTTC. Translated: CAISTALQGGYTF.

The V call is TRBV5-1, the J call TRBJ2-2; D is possibly TRBD1 or TRBD2 (5 bases each). Germline V gene lookup returns CDR1 SGHRS and CDR2 YFSETQ. The CDR3 is made up of 16 amino acids. With 4 bases removed from V and 4 bases from J, the gap between germline ends came to 17 bases. In DNA form, the CDR3 reads TGCGCCAGCAGCCAGAAGCCGGGGCCGCGCACCGGGGAGCTGTTTTTT. This translates into CASSQKPGPRTGELFF.

There are many counts of this clonotype. This rearrangement joins TRBV2 to TRBJ1-1; no firm D call. Trimming cost V 8 bases and J 4 bases, with 14 bases left between them. CDR1 SNHLY and CDR2 FYNNEI come from the germline V gene. The CDR3 consists of 13 residues. Here the CDR3 reads CASRGTVFTEAFF. CDR3 coding DNA: TGTGCCAGCCGCGGCACGGTCTTCACTGAAGCTTTCTTT.

J is TRBJ1-1 and V is TRBV20-1; weak D call: TRBD1 (5 bases). This CDR3 has 13 residues. Looked up from germline, CDR1 is DFQATT and CDR2 is SNEGSKA (reference sequence). Deletions cut 3 bases from V and 4 bases from J, with 12 bases between. CDR3 DNA sequence: TGCAGTGCTAGGAGGGGTTCGAGCACTGAAGCTTTCTTT. This sequence encodes CSARRGSSTEAFF.

The chain couples TRBV3-1 to TRBJ1-4; D gene ambiguous. Trimming pared 4 bases from V and 0 bases from J, leaving 12 bases between. The CDR3 sequence is 16 residues long. Germline V lookup: CDR1 LGHDT, CDR2 YNNKEL (reference sequence). The CDR3: CASSLLQGATNEKLFF. The CDR3 DNA follows: TGTGCCAGCAGCCTTCTACAAGGAGCAACTAATGAAAAACTGTTTTTT.

Many counts were recorded for this clonotype. The V call is TRBV6-5, the J call TRBJ1-1; 9 nucleotides line up with TRBD1. V lost 6 bases, J lost 5 bases, and 16 bases stayed unmatched. This CDR3 is built from 17 residues. Germline-derived CDR1 and CDR2 are MNHEY and SVGAGI. DNA for the CDR3: TGTGCCAGCAGCCCCAGTCGACAGGGGGGTGTACGTACTGAAGCTTTCTTT. As protein: CASSPSRQGGVRTEAFF.

J is TRBJ1-5 and V is TRBV19; no reliable D call. V lost 7 bases and J lost 0, with 10 bases in between. This CDR3 is built from 14 residues. Germline V gene sequence: CDR1 LNHDA, CDR2 SQIVND (reference sequence). The CDR3 reads CASTPWDSNQPQHF. The CDR3 nucleotides are TGTGCCAGTACCCCCTGGGATAGCAATCAGCCCCAGCATTTT.

V is TRBV24-1 and J is TRBJ2-3; 11 bases fit TRBD2. The length of the CDR3 is 14 residues. Germline V CDR1 and CDR2: KGHDR, SFDVKD. Losses at the gene ends were 5 bases for V and 6 bases for J; bases not matched to a gene: 3. For the CDR3, the DNA is TGTGCCACCAGTGTACTAGCGGGAGACGATACGCAGTATTTT. This codes for CATSVLAGDDTQYF.

Comments on this clonotype: A read error is possible here, since a much larger clone lies one base away. The chain uses TRBV5-5 and TRBJ1-2; a possible D gene is TRBD1 (6 bases). V was shortened by 2 bases and J by 4 bases, with 12 bases between the two germline ends. In germline, CDR1 is SGHKS, CDR2 YYEKEE (reference sequence). This CDR3 has 14 residues. The CDR3 is CASSFTGALYGYTF. The CDR3 region has the DNA TGTGCCAGCAGCTTCACGGGGGCGCTCTATGGCTACACCTTC.

On this clonotype: A much bigger clone sits one base away, suggesting this may be a read error. The J gene is TRBJ2-7, the V gene TRBV7-3, with D unresolved. V dropped 6 bases and J dropped 2 bases, with 14 bases sitting between them. Germline V gene sequence: CDR1 SGHTA, CDR2 FQGTGA. The CDR3 loop spans 14 amino acids. The CDR3 DNA sequence: TGTGCCAGCAGTCCTCGTTCTGCCGCCTACGAGCAGTACTTC. As protein: CASSPRSAAYEQYF.

The chain's CDR3 is CASSGQGRQWYGYTF. The CDR3 DNA is TGTGCCAGTAGCGGACAGGGTCGTCAGTGGTATGGCTACACCTTC. The chain employs TRBV19 and TRBJ1-2; 8 bases agree with TRBD1. The CDR3 loop spans 15 amino acids. Germline trimming cut 6 bases from V and 5 bases from J; bases unmatched to any gene: 11. The V gene's germline CDR1 is LNHDA and CDR2 SQIVND (reference sequence).

As to this clonotype: One end of the junction is discordant with germline, which a read error may explain. This sequence joins TRBV5-8 and TRBJ2-1; TRBD2 agrees at 13 bases. The germline gives CDR1 SGHTS, CDR2 YDEGEE. CDR3 size: 15 residues. CDR3 sequence reads: CAGSPLAGGLTEQFF. CDR3 nucleotides: TGTGCCGGCAGCCCACTAGCGGGGGGGCTTACTGAGCAGTTCTTC.

This clonotype was counted a few times. This sequence may be a read error, since a much larger clone differs from it by one base. As the CDR3 is not closed by the conserved phenylalanine or tryptophan, this likely results from a read error. The chain employs TRBV7-9 and TRBJ2-5; TRBD2 is a possible D gene (5 bases). The CDR3 is made up of 13 amino acids. Germline V gives CDR1 SEHNR, CDR2 FQNEAQ (reference sequence). Trimming removed 2 bases from V and 10 bases from J, with 14 bases in between. CDR3 residues: CASSLPTGRDQYL. The CDR3 DNA is TGTGCCAGCAGCTTACCAACGGGAAGGGACCAGTACCTC.

This chain links TRBV29-1 with TRBJ1-1; weak D call: TRBD1 (5 bases). This CDR3 region has 13 residues. The germline gives CDR1 SQVTM, CDR2 ANQGSEA. Trimming removed 3 bases at V and 5 bases at J, with 13 bases between. The CDR3 bases are TGCAGCGTTGAGCTTATTGGGGGGACTGAAGCTTTCTTT. Its translation: CSVELIGGTEAFF.

This clonotype has a count of ten or more. CDR3 amino acids: CASSALTLGPQHF. Written as DNA, the CDR3 is TGTGCCAGCAGCGCCCTCACTCTTGGGCCCCAGCATTTT. This sequence joins TRBV9 and TRBJ1-5, with unresolved D. This CDR3 region has 13 residues. Germline CDR1 reads SGDLS; CDR2 reads YYNGEE. V lost 3 bases, J lost 9 bases, and 13 bases lay in between.